This entry lists 2 T cell receptor beta chains sequenced from one sample in a study of control samples from healthy donors and cancer patients. The assay was immunoSEQ multiplex PCR, and TCRdb's table has in-frame clones only and misses some. The sample lists some 200,000 clones, approximately 95% occurring once. The sample comprised blood. The receptors originated from a man between 18 and 35 years old in good health.

The V and J genes are TRBV4-1 and TRBJ2-4; 7 bases line up with TRBD1. This CDR3 has 17 amino acids. Germline V gene sequence: CDR1 MGHRA, CDR2 YSYEKL. Trimming removed 1 base from V and 7 bases from J; junction bases left unmatched: 13. CDR3 DNA sequence: TGCGCCAGCAGCCAAGTCCACCCGGGACAGTGGGGGAACATTCAGTACTTC. Its protein product is CASSQVHPGQWGNIQYF.

The rearrangement uses TRBV6-5 and TRBJ1-4, with D unclear. Germline lookup yields CDR1 MNHEY and CDR2 SVGAGI. V was pared by 2 bases and J by 0 bases, with 7 bases between. CDR3 length: 15 amino acids. The CDR3 reads CASSYADATNEKLFF. DNA for the CDR3: TGTGCCAGCAGTTACGCAGACGCAACTAATGAAAAACTGTTTTTT.